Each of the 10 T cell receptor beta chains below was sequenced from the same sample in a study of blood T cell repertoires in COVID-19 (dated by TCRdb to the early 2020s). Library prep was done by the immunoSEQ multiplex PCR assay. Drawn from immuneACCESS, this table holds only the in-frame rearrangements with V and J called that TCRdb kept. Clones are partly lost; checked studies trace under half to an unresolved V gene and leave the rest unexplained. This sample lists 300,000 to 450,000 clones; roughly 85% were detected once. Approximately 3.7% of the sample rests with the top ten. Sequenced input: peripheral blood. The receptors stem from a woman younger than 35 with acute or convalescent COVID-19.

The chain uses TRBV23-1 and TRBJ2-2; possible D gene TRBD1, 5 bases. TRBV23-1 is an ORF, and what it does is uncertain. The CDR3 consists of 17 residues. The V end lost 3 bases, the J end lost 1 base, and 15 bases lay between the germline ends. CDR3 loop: CASSQTGDSENTGELFF. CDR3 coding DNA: TGCGCCAGCAGTCAGACGGGTGACAGCGAGAACACCGGGGAGCTGTTTTTT.

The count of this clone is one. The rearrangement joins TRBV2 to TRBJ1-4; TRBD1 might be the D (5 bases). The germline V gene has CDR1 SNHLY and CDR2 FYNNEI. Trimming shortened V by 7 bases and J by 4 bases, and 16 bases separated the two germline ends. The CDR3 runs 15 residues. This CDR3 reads CASKGTSGDNEKLFF. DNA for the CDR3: TGTGCCAGCAAGGGGACCAGCGGGGATAATGAAAAACTGTTTTTT.

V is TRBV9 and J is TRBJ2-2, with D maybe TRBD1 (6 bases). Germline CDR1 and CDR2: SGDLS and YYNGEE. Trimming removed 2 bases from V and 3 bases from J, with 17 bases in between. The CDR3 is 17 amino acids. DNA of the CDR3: TGTGCCAGCAGCGTTCATTTCCGGACAGAAGACACCGGGGAGCTGTTTTTT. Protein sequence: CASSVHFRTEDTGELFF.

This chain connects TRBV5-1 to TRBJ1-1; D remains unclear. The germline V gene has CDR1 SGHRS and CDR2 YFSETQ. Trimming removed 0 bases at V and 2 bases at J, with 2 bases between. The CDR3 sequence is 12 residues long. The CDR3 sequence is CASSLANTEAFF. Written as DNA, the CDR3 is TGCGCCAGCAGCTTGGCTAACACTGAAGCTTTCTTT.

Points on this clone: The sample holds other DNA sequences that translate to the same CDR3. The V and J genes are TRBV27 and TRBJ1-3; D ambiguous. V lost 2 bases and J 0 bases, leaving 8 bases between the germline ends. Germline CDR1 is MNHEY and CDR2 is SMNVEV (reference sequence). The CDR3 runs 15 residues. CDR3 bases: TGTGCCAGCAGTTTACGATCTAACTCTGGAAACACCATATATTTT. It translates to CASSLRSNSGNTIYF.

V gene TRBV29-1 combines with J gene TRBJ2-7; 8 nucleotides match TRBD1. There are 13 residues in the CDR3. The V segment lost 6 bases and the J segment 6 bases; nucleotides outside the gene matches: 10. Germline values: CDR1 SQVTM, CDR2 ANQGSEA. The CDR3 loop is CSVKGQGAFEQYF. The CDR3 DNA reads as TGCAGCGTGAAGGGTCAGGGGGCTTTCGAGCAGTACTTC.

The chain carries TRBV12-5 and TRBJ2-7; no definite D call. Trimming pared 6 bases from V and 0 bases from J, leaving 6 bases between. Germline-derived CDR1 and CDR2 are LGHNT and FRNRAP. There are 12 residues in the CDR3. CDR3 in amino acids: CASGPSSYEQYF. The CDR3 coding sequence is TGTGCTAGTGGCCCTTCCTCCTACGAGCAGTACTTC.

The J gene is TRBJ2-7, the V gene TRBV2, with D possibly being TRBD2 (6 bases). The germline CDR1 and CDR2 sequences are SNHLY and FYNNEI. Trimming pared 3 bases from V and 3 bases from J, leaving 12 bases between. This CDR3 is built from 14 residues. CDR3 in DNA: TGTGCCAGCAGTGATTTCGGGACTTACTACGAGCAGTACTTC. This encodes CASSDFGTYYEQYF.

DNA of the CDR3: TGTGCCAGTAGTATGGGACAGGGTTTACACGAGCAGTACTTC. Translated, it gives CASSMGQGLHEQYF. The chain is built from TRBV19 and TRBJ2-7, with TRBD1 identical over 9 bases. The germline V gene encodes CDR1 LNHDA and CDR2 SQIVND (reference sequence). V lost 3 bases, J lost 5 bases, and 5 bases stayed unmatched. This CDR3 comprises 14 residues.

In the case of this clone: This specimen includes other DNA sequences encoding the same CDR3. This CDR3 reads CSARSSYEQYF. CDR3 bases: TGCAGTGCTAGATCGTCCTACGAGCAGTACTTC. The V gene is TRBV20-1, the J gene TRBJ2-7; D is unclear. CDR1 and CDR2 from the germline V gene are DFQATT and SNEGSKA (reference sequence). V lost 2 bases and J 1 base, leaving 3 bases between the germline ends. This CDR3 comprises 11 residues.